This TCR beta chain came from a study of blood T cell repertoires in COVID-19. Whole-study context: Spain, Italy and the United States supplied samples that represented acute and convalescent COVID-19.

As processed by the authors: The authors estimated nucleated cell counts from reference gene primer amplification. Data came from immunoSEQ multiplex PCR; TCRdb stores just in-frame clones and leaves some out. V and J calls and clone size are copied from that table; D and trimming were computed from the DNA. The sample yields 210,000 or so clones, approximately 80% seen once. The V gene end was trimmed by 5 bases and the J gene end by 1 base; junction bases not matched to a gene: 8. From germline, CDR1 is SGHVS and CDR2 FNYEAQ. The CDR3 is 16 residues long. Enrolled through a virtual design, the participants were between roughly 18 and 95 years of age and came from about two dozen US areas. Clinical history as reported by participants underpinned cohort assignment.

The chain is built from TRBV7-6 and TRBJ2-5; 9 nucleotides line up with TRBD2. Sequenced material: PBMCs or T cells enriched from blood (not recorded which). The clonotype was recovered from a man aged 60 to 75 who had recovered from COVID-19. CDR3 bases: TGTGCCAGCAGCCCCCAGGCTAGCGGGGTCCAAGAGACCCAGTACTTC. Its protein product is CASSPQASGVQETQYF.